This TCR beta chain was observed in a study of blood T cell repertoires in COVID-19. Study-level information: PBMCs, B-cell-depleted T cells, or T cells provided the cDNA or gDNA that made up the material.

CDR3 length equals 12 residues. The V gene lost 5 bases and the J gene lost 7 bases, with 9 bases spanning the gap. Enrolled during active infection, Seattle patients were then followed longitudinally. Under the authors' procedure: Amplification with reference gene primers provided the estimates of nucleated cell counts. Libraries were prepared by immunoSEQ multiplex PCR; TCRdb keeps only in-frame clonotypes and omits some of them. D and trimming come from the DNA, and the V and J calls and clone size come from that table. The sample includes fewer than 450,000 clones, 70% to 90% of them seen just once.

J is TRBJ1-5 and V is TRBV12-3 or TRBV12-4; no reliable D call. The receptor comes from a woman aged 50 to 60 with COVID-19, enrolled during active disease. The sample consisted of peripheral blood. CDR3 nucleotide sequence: TGTGCCAGCAGTCCACCTCAGCAGCCCCAGCATTTT. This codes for CASSPPQQPQHF.